Described below is a single TCR beta chain sequence and its context. What it binds is not known. These data belong to a study of shared clonotypes between healthy human individuals. General study results and limits: Blood alone was sampled, and tissue repertoires likely differ. Clonotypes shared by all four donors outscored non-shared clonotypes in generation probability. Naive subsets generally exceeded memory subsets in estimated richness.

Clones were sequenced by immunoSEQ multiplex PCR, and TCRdb holds only the in-frame ones, with some missing. Here the sample spans 600,000 to 700,000 clones, around 73% being singletons. The clonotype originates from a woman in her twenties or thirties in good health. Sequences were obtained from memory CD4+ T cells sorted from blood. Subset denoted: CD45RA-negative fraction.

The CDR3 protein is CASSFVASGRDTQYF. As DNA, the CDR3 is TGTGCCAGCAGTTTTGTCGCTAGCGGGCGAGATACGCAGTATTTT. The chain has TRBV27 and TRBJ2-3; the match to TRBD2 covers 8 bases. The CDR3 spans 15 residues. The germline V gene encodes CDR1 MNHEY and CDR2 SMNVEV (reference sequence). The V and J ends lost 3 bases and 5 bases, in that order; junction bases with no gene match: 7.